This T cell receptor (beta chain) was found in a study of OX40 agonist ivuxolimab in advanced cancers. Autoimmune disease history or systemic immunosuppression was exclusionary. The investigators sampled blood at baseline, at cycle 4 day 1, and at cycle 7 day 1. Regarding the study as a whole: Expanded peripheral T cell antigen specificity was not determined.

The V gene lost 7 bases and the J gene lost 1 base, with 13 bases spanning the gap. CDR1 is ENHRY, CDR2 SYGVKD, per germline. This CDR3 has 14 residues. Profiled with immunoSEQ multiplex PCR; TCRdb holds only in-frame clones, not every one. The sample has about 82,000 clones, 80% to 90% seen once. About this clone itself: Antigen unknown.

The gene calls are TRBV10-3 and TRBJ1-1; a possible D gene is TRBD1 (6 bases). This TCR was sampled from an adult with an advanced solid tumor such as melanoma, head and neck, liver or kidney cancer. The sequences come from CD4+ or CD8+ T cells sorted from blood, collected in a trial of the OX40 agonist ivuxolimab. CDR3 in DNA: TGTGCCATCACTTCGACAGGCCAGAACACTGAAGCTTTCTTT. Amino acids: CAITSTGQNTEAFF.